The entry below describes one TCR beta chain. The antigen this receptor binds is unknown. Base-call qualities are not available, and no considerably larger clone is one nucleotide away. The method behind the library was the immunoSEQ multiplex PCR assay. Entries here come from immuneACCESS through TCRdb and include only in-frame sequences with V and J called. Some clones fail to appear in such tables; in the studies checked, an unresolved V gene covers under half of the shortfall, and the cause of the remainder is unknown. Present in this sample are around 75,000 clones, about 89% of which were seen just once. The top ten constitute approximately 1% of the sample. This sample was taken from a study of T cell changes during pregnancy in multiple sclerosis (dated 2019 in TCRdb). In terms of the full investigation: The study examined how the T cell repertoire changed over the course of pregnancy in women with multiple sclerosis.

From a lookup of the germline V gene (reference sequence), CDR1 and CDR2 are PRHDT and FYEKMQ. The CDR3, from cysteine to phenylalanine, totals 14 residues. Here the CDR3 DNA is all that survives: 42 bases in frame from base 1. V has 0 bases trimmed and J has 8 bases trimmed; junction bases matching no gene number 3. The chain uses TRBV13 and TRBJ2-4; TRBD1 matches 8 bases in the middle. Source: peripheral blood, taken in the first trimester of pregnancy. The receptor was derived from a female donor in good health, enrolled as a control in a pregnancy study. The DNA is TGTGCCAGCAGCTTAGGGGACAGGGTGGACATTCAGTACTTC. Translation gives CASSLGDRVDIQYF.